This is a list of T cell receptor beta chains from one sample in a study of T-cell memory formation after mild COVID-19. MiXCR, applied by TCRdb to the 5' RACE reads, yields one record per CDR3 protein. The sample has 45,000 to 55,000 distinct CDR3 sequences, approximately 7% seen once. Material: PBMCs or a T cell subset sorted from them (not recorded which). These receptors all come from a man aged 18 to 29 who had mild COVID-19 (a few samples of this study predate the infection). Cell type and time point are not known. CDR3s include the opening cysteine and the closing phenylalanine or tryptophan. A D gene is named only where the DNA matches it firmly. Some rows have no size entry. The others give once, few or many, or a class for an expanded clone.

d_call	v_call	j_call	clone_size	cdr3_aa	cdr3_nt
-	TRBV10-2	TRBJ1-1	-	CASVVGLNTEAFF	TGCGCCAGCGTGGTAGGGCTCAACACTGAAGCTTTCTTT
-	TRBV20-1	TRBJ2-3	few	CSAFASTTDTQYF	TGCAGTGCTTTCGCTTCCACCACAGATACGCAGTATTTT
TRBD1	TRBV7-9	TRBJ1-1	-	CASNVRGDTEAFF	TGTGCCAGCAACGTCAGGGGGGACACTGAAGCTTTCTTT
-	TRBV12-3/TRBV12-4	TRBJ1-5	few	CASSITGTTQPQHF	TGTGCCAGCAGTATTACAGGGACCACTCAGCCCCAGCATTTT
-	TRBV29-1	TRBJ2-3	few	CSGGGVSTDTQYF	TGCAGCGGGGGTGGGGTGAGCACAGATACGCAGTATTTT
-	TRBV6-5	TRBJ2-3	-	CASSFQATDTQYF	TGTGCCAGCAGTTTTCAGGCGACAGATACGCAGTATTTT
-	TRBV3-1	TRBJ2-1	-	CASSVDGSSYNEQFF	TGTGCCAGCAGCGTGGACGGCAGCTCCTACAATGAGCAGTTCTTC
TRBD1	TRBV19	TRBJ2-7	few	CASTPLGTGGEQYF	TGTGCCAGTACCCCTCTGGGGACAGGTGGGGAGCAGTACTTC
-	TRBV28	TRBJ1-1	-	CASSHRGGGNTEAFF	TGTGCCAGCAGTCACCGGGGGGGCGGGAACACTGAAGCTTTCTTT
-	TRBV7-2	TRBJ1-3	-	CASSLGSSGNTIYF	TGTGCCAGCAGCTTAGGGAGCTCTGGAAACACCATATATTTT
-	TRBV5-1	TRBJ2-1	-	CASSLSGGPNNEQFF	TGCGCCAGCAGCTTGTCGGGGGGCCCGAACAATGAGCAGTTCTTC
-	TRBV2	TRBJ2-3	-	CASSGDEDTQYF	TGTGCCAGCAGTGGGGACGAAGATACGCAGTATTTT
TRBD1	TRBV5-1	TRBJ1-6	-	CASSQLSGDSTPLHF	TGCGCCAGCAGTCAACTTTCAGGGGACAGCACACCCCTCCACTTT
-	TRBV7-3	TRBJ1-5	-	CASSLTTQQPQHF	TGTGCCAGCAGCTTAACGACGCAACAGCCCCAGCATTTT
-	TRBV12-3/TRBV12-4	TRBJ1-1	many	CATSLAGGEAFF	TGTGCCACCTCACTGGCGGGGGGGGAAGCTTTCTTT
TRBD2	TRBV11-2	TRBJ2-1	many	CASSLILAGWPEQFF	TGTGCCAGCAGCTTAATACTAGCGGGGTGGCCTGAGCAGTTCTTC
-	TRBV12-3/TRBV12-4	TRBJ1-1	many	CASSLLRDTEAFF	TGTGCCAGCAGTCTTCTTCGGGACACTGAAGCTTTCTTT
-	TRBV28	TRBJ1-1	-	CASSFRGSEAFF	TGTGCCAGCAGTTTTCGGGGGAGTGAAGCTTTCTTT
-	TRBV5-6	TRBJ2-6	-	CASSLLSLSGANVLTF	TGTGCCAGCAGCTTGCTTTCCCTGTCTGGGGCCAACGTCCTGACTTTC
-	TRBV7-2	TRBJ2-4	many	CASSLVGQGYIQYF	TGTGCCAGCAGCTTAGTAGGGCAGGGATACATTCAGTACTTC
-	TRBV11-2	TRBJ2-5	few	CASSSSAGGGAGTQYF	TGTGCCAGCAGCTCCTCCGCCGGAGGGGGAGCCGGGACCCAGTACTTC
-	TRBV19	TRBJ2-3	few	CASSIDPGTDTQYF	TGTGCCAGTAGTATAGACCCAGGGACAGATACGCAGTATTTT
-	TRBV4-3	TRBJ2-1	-	CASSQGGRTGENEQFF	TGCGCCAGCAGCCAAGGAGGCAGGACGGGCGAGAATGAGCAGTTCTTC
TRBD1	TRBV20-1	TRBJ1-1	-	CSAREDRGLTEAFF	TGCAGTGCTAGAGAGGACAGGGGCCTGACTGAAGCTTTCTTT
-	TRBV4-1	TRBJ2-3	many	CASSQQDLPSTDTQYF	TGCGCCAGCAGCCAACAGGACCTCCCCTCCACAGATACGCAGTATTTT
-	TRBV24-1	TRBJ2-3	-	CATSDRQTDTQYF	TGTGCCACCAGTGATCGACAGACAGATACGCAGTATTTT
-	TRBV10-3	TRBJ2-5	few	CAISPKLGQETQYF	TGTGCCATCAGCCCTAAGTTGGGGCAAGAGACCCAGTACTTC
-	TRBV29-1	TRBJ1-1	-	CSVEPFMNTEAFF	TGCAGCGTTGAACCCTTCATGAACACTGAAGCTTTCTTT
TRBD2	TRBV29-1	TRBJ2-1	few	CSVGRGGNEQFF	TGCAGCGTAGGGCGGGGGGGCAATGAGCAGTTCTTC
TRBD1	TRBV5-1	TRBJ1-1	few	CASSPLAGGNTEAFF	TGCGCCAGCAGCCCGCTCGCAGGGGGCAACACTGAAGCTTTCTTT
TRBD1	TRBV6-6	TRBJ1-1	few	CASSYPQGGLNTEAFF	TGTGCCAGCAGTTACCCCCAGGGGGGGTTGAACACTGAAGCTTTCTTT
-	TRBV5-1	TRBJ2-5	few	CASSWTEPYQETQYF	TGCGCCAGCAGCTGGACAGAACCGTACCAAGAGACCCAGTACTTC
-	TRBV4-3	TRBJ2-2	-	CASSQEVLGNTGELFF	TGCGCCAGCAGCCAAGAGGTTTTGGGGAACACCGGGGAGCTGTTTTTT
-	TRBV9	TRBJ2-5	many	CASSPRGMETQYF	TGTGCCAGCAGCCCTCGGGGGATGGAGACCCAGTACTTC
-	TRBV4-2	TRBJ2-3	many	CASSQVEMGNSPDTQYF	TGTGCCAGCAGCCAAGTAGAGATGGGCAACTCGCCAGATACGCAGTATTTT
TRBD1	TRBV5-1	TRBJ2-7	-	CASSETTGGYEQYF	TGCGCCAGCAGCGAAACAACAGGGGGCTACGAGCAGTACTTC
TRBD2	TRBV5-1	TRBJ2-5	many	CASSSGLGVPETQYF	TGCGCCAGCAGCTCGGGACTAGGAGTTCCGGAGACCCAGTACTTC
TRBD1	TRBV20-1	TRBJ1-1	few	CSASHRGRGWGTEAFF	TGCAGTGCTAGCCACAGGGGGAGGGGCTGGGGCACTGAAGCTTTCTTT
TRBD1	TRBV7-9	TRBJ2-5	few	CASSLDTGGYTQYF	TGTGCCAGCAGCTTAGACACAGGGGGTTACACCCAGTACTTC
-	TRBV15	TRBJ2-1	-	CATRWGGPYNEQFF	TGTGCCACCAGATGGGGGGGCCCCTACAATGAGCAGTTCTTC
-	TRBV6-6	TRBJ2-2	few	CASRRTGELFF	TGTGCCAGCAGGAGAACCGGGGAGCTGTTTTTT
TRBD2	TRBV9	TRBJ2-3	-	CASSVASGGAGDTQYF	TGTGCCAGCAGCGTAGCCAGCGGGGGGGCGGGAGATACGCAGTATTTT
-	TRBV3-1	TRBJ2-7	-	CASSHQGRAPYEQYF	TGTGCCAGCAGCCACCAAGGGCGGGCCCCCTACGAGCAGTACTTC
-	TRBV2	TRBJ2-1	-	CASRLWGEDNEQFF	TGTGCCAGCCGCCTATGGGGGGAGGACAATGAGCAGTTCTTC
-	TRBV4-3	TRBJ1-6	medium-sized	CASSQVNNSPLHF	TGCGCCAGCAGCCAAGTAAATAATTCACCCCTCCACTTT
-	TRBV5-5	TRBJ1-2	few	CASSRGGANYGYTF	TGTGCCAGCAGCCGGGGAGGTGCGAACTATGGCTACACCTTC
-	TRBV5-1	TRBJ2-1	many	CASSLEQEQFF	TGCGCCAGCAGCTTGGAACAGGAGCAGTTCTTC
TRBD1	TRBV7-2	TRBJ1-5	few	CASSPGTGRYSNQPQHF	TGTGCCAGCAGCCCCGGGACAGGACGTTATAGCAATCAGCCCCAGCATTTT
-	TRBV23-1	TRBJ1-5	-	CASSQSRGCNQPQHF	TGCGCCAGCAGTCAATCGAGAGGGTGCAATCAGCCCCAGCATTTT
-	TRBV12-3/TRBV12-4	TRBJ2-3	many	CASSLQGSTDTQYF	TGTGCCAGCAGTTTGCAGGGTAGCACAGATACGCAGTATTTT
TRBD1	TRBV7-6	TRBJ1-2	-	CASSPTPQGAGSGYTF	TGTGCCAGCAGCCCCACTCCGCAGGGGGCGGGGAGTGGCTACACCTTC
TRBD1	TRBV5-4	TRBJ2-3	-	CASSFPRGQATDTQYF	TGTGCCAGCAGCTTCCCCAGGGGACAGGCCACAGATACGCAGTATTTT
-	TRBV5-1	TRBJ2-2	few	CASSPSRNTGELFF	TGCGCCAGCAGCCCTTCGCGTAACACCGGGGAGCTGTTTTTT
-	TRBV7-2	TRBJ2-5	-	CASSLKVTQYF	TGTGCCAGCAGCCTAAAGGTGACCCAGTACTTC
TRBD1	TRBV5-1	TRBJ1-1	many	CASSSGQGQTEAFF	TGCGCCAGCAGCTCGGGACAGGGGCAAACTGAAGCTTTCTTT
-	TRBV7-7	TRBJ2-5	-	CASSLVGSGAETQYF	TGTGCCAGCAGCTTAGTTGGTAGCGGTGCGGAGACCCAGTACTTC
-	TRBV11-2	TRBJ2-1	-	CASSPRRGFNEQFF	TGTGCCAGCAGCCCCCGACGGGGCTTTAATGAGCAGTTCTTC
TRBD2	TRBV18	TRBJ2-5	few	CASSPVGTSGSETQYF	TGTGCCAGCTCACCAGTCGGGACTAGCGGATCAGAGACCCAGTACTTC
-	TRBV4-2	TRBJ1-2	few	CASSQGGSEGAYGYTF	TGTGCCAGCAGCCAGGGGGGCTCTGAGGGCGCCTATGGCTACACCTTC
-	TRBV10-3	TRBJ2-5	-	CAISPAAGETQYF	TGTGCCATCAGTCCAGCAGCGGGAGAGACCCAGTACTTC